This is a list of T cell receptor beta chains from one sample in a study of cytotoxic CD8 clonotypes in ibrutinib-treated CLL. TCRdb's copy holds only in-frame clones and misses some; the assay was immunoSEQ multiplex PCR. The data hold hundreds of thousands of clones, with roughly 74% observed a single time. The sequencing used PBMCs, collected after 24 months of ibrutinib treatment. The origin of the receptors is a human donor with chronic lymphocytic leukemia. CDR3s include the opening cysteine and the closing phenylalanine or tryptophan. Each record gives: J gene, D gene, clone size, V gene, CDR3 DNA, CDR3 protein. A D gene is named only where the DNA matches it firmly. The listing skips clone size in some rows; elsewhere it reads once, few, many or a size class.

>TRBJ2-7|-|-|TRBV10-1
TGCGCCAGCAGTGAACACCGATCCTACGAGCAGTACTTC
CASSEHRSYEQYF
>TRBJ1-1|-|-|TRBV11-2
TGTGCCAGCAGCTTATCCGGAGGTGAAGCTTTCTTT
CASSLSGGEAFF
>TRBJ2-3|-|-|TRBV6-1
TGTGCCAGCACCCAAGTTCGACTAGGCACAGATACGCAGTATTTT
CASTQVRLGTDTQYF
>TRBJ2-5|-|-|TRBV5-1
TGCGCCAGCAGCCCCGGGACGGAAGAGACCCAGTACTTC
CASSPGTEETQYF
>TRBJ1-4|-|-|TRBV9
TGTGCCAGCAGGCGGCGGGATGGAACTAATGAAAAACTGTTTTTT
CASRRRDGTNEKLFF
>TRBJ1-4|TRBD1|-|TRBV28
TGTGCCAGCATTGTTGGGACGGGACAGGGATCTGAAAAACTGTTTTTT
CASIVGTGQGSEKLFF
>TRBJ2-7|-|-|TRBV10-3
TGTGCCCTTCCAGTGTTATTCTACGAGCAGTACTTC
CALPVLFYEQYF
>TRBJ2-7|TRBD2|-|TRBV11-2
TGTGCCAGCAGCCCCAACGGGGGGGGTTTTCCCTACGAGCAGTACTTC
CASSPNGGGFPYEQYF
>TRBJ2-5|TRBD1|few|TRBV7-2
TGTGCCAGCAGCTTTAACAGGGGGGAGACCCAGTACTTC
CASSFNRGETQYF
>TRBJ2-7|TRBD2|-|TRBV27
TGTGCCAGCGGGGGGGGAGATCGGGACGAGCAGTACTTC
CASGGGDRDEQYF
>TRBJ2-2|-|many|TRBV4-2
TGTGCCAGCAGCCCATTTAAGGGGGGTTCCGGGGAGCTGTTTTTT
CASSPFKGGSGELFF
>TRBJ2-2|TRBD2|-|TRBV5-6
TGTGCCAGCAGCCGAACCGGGACTAGCGGGACCGGGGAGCTGTTTTTT
CASSRTGTSGTGELFF
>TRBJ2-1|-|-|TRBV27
TGTGCCAGCAGTTTAGGGTATGAGCAGTTCTTC
CASSLGYEQFF
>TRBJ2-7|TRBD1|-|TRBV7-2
TGTGCCAGCAGCTTAGAAGGGGGCAAATACGAGCAGTACTTC
CASSLEGGKYEQYF
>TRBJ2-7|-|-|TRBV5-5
TGTGCCAGCAGCTTGGTGGCCCATTCCTACGAGCAGTACTTC
CASSLVAHSYEQYF
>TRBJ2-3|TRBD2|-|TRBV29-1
TGCAGCGTTGAAGGGGCGCGGGAGGGGACAGATACGCAGTATTTT
CSVEGAREGTDTQYF
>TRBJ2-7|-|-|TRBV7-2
TGTGCCAGCAGCCCTGACCCAGGACCCTACGAGCAGTACTTC
CASSPDPGPYEQYF
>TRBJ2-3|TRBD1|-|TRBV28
TGTGCCAGCAGGTCAGGGGGCCGGGATGGGAATTTT
CASRSGGRDGNF
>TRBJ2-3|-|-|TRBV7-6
TGTGCCAGCAGCTTAGAGACTCGATCCACAGATACGCAGTATTTT
CASSLETRSTDTQYF
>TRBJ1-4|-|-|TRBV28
TGTGCCAGCAGGGACAGTGAAAAACTGTTTTTT
CASRDSEKLFF
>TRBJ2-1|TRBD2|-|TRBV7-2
TGTGCCAGCAGCTTGGAGTTGCGGGAGCCTTACAATGAGCAGTTCTTC
CASSLELREPYNEQFF
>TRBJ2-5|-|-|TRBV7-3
TGTGCCAGCAGCTTGTCAGGGGGGCGCGGGGAGACCCAGTACTTC
CASSLSGGRGETQYF
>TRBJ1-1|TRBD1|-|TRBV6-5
TGTGCCAGCAGTTTCGACAGGGGCCTCACTGAAGCTTTCTTT
CASSFDRGLTEAFF
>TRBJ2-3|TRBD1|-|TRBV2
TGTGCCAGCAGTCGGACAGGAGTCAGCACAGATACGCAGTATTTT
CASSRTGVSTDTQYF
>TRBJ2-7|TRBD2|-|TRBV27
TGTGCCAGTAGCGGGAGAGGGTGGGAGCAGTACTTC
CASSGRGWEQYF
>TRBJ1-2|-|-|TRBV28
TGTGCCAGCAGTTTGGGCAGTTGGGGCTATGGCTACACCTTC
CASSLGSWGYGYTF
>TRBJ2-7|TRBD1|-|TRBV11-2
TGTGCCAGCAGCTTATGGGACAGGGGGGCTTTCTACGAGCAGTACTTC
CASSLWDRGAFYEQYF
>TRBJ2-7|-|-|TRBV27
TGTGCCAGCGGTAGAGGACAGCTATCCTTGGGGCAGTACTTC
CASGRGQLSLGQYF
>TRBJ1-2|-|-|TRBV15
TGTGCCACCAGCAGTTCGGGACAACCATTTCTTGGCTACACCTTC
CATSSSGQPFLGYTF
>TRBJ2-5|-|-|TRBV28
TGTGCCAGCCTCCCGGACTCATCAGAGACCCAGTACTTC
CASLPDSSETQYF
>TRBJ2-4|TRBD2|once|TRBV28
TGTGCCAGCAGTTGGGGACTAGCGGGACCCCACATTCAGTACTTC
CASSWGLAGPHIQYF
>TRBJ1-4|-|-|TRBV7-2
TGTGCCAGCAGCTCTCAGGGGCGTGGAGAAAAACTGTTTTTT
CASSSQGRGEKLFF
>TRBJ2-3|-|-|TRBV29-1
TGCAGCGTTGACGGGCTTGGCACAGATACGCAGTATTTT
CSVDGLGTDTQYF
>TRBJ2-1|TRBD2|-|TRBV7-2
TGTGCCAGCAGCCCGGGACTAGCGGGCTACAATGAGCAGTTCTTC
CASSPGLAGYNEQFF
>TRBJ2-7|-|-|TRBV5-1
TGCGCCAGCAGCTTGACGACGGAGACCCTAAGGGAGCAGTACTTC
CASSLTTETLREQYF
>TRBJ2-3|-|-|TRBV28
TGTGCCAGCAGTCTGGACAGAAACACAGATACGCAGTATTTT
CASSLDRNTDTQYF
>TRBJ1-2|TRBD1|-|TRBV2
TGTGCCAGCAGTGAAGGCCGGGACAGGGCTGGCTACACCTTC
CASSEGRDRAGYTF
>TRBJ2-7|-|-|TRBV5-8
TGTGCCAGCAGCTTGAACGGGATAGTACTACGAGAGCAGTACTTC
CASSLNGIVLREQYF
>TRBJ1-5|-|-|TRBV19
TGTGCCAGTAGTATCAGGGGTAGCAATCAGCCCCAGCATTTT
CASSIRGSNQPQHF
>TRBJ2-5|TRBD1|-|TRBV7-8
TGTGCCAGCAGCCCCCGGGACAGGTCAGAGACCCAGTACTTC
CASSPRDRSETQYF
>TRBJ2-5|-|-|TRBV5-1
TGCGCCAGCTGCCGTCAGTTCCAAGAGACCCAGTACTTC
CASCRQFQETQYF
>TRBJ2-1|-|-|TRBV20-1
TGCAGTGCTAGACCGCCGGGACCCGAGTTCTTC
CSARPPGPEFF
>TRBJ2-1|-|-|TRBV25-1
TGTGCCAGCAGTGAATATAGGGGGGTCGTTAATGAGCAGTTCTTC
CASSEYRGVVNEQFF
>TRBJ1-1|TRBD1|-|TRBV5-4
TGTGCCAGCAGCCACGGACAGGGAAACACTGAAGCTTTCTTT
CASSHGQGNTEAFF
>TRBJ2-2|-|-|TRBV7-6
TGTGCCAGCAGCTTAGAAAATGAGAGAACGAACACCGGGGAGCTGTTTTTT
CASSLENERTNTGELFF
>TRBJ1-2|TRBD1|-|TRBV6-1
TGTGCCAGCAGTGGGGACAGGGGTGGCTACACCTTC
CASSGDRGGYTF
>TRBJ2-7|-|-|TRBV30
TGTGCCTGGAGTTCGGACGGCCCGTACGAGCAGTACTTC
CAWSSDGPYEQYF
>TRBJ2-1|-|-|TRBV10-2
TGCGCCAGCAGTGAGCCGAATCTAGGGGGAAACAATGTCAAGCAGTTCTTC
CASSEPNLGGNNVKQFF
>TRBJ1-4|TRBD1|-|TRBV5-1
TGCGCCAGCAGCTTAGGACAGGGATCCTCAACTAATGAAAAACTGTTTTTT
CASSLGQGSSTNEKLFF
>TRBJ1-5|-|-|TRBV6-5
TGTGCCACCGCCCGGGGCATAAGCAATCAGCCCCAGCATTTT
CATARGISNQPQHF
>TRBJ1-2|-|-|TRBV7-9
TGTGCCGGGGGGACCAACAGCGGAGGTTACTATGGCTACACCTTC
CAGGTNSGGYYGYTF
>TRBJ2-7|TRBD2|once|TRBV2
TGTGCCAGCAGTGTTCAAGCGGGAGACCCAGGGCAGTACTTC
CASSVQAGDPGQYF
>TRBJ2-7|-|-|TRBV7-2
TGTGCCAGCAGCTTAAGCTTCACTCCCTACGAGCAGTACTTC
CASSLSFTPYEQYF
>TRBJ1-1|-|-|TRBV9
TGTGCCAGCAGCGTGGGACCGAAGACTGAAGCTTTCTTT
CASSVGPKTEAFF
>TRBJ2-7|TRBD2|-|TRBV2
TGTGCCAGCAGTGGGACTAGCGGCGAGCAGTACTTC
CASSGTSGEQYF
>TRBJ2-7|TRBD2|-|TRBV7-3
TGTGCCAGCAGCCCCATCCCGACTAGCACCTACGAGCAGTACTTC
CASSPIPTSTYEQYF
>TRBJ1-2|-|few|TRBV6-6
TGTGCCAGCAGTGTAGGAGGGGGCTACACCTTC
CASSVGGGYTF
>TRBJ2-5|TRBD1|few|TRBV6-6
TGTGCCAGCAGGGGAAACAGGGGGCAGGAGACCCAGTACTTC
CASRGNRGQETQYF
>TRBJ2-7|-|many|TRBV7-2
TGTGCCAGCAGCCACAAGGTCAGCGAGGGATTCTACGAGCAGTACTTC
CASSHKVSEGFYEQYF